The following is a TCR beta chain sequence with its context. The CDR3 has 15 residues. CDR1 MNHEY and CDR2 SVGAGI come from the germline V gene. V lost 3 bases to trimming and J lost 6 bases; unmatched junction nucleotides: 10. The sample is drawn from a study of blood T cell repertoires in COVID-19. Study summary: COVID-19 samples collected from the United States, Italy and Spain covered acute and convalescent phases. PBMCs, B-cell-depleted T cells, or T cells provided the cDNA or gDNA that made up the material.

In the authors' methods: The assay estimated nucleated cells by amplifying reference gene primers. Some clones are missing from TCRdb's copy, which holds only in-frame ones; the method was immunoSEQ multiplex PCR. Clonal size and the V and J genes are those of that table, whereas D and trimming came from the DNA. The sample includes more than 70,000 clones, about 90% of them seen just once. The sequence derives from a man over 45 with active COVID-19. The chain carries TRBV6-5 and TRBJ2-7; 8 bases fit TRBD2. Sequencing used peripheral blood. CDR3 nucleotides: TGTGCCAGCAGTTATACGGCGGGAGGTTTGGCCGAGCAGTACTTC. It is translated as CASSYTAGGLAEQYF.